A single sample gave rise to the 17 T cell receptor beta chains below, sequenced in a study of identical twins. A single record per CDR3 protein comes from TCRdb applying MiXCR to the 5' RACE reads. The sample lists 700,000 or so distinct CDR3 sequences, 8.5% to 9.5% occurring once. These same records also appear under a second study, on yellow fever vaccine responses in identical twins.

The sample taken for sequencing was PBMCs. These receptors were collected from a woman under 30 in good health.

The genes are TRBV18 and TRBJ1-2; the match to TRBD1 covers 9 bases. The CDR3 spans 15 residues. Germline CDR1 and CDR2: KGHSH and LQKENI. The V segment lost 2 bases and the J segment 3 bases; nucleotides outside the gene matches: 4. CDR3 residues: CASSPSRQGDYGYTF. The CDR3, as DNA: TGTGCCAGCTCACCATCCCGACAGGGGGACTATGGCTACACCTTC.

This clonotype was counted a few times. The chain uses TRBV24-1 and TRBJ1-1, with D unresolved. Germline values: CDR1 KGHDR, CDR2 SFDVKD. V dropped 0 bases and J dropped 11 bases, with 9 bases sitting between them. This CDR3 contains 12 residues. The CDR3 nucleotides read TGTGCCACCAGTGATTTGGGGGTGGAGGCTTTCTTT. Translation gives CATSDLGVEAFF.

CDR3 nucleotides: TGTGCCAGCAGCGTCCTCCCAACTAATGAAAAACTGTTTTTT. It encodes CASSVLPTNEKLFF. The genes are TRBV9 and TRBJ1-4; D uncertain. V was clipped by 2 bases and J by 0 bases, with 5 bases between them. The CDR3 totals 14 residues. Germline V gene lookup returns CDR1 SGDLS and CDR2 YYNGEE.

This clonotype was observed a handful of times. V and J are TRBV25-1 and TRBJ2-1; TRBD2 is a possible D gene (6 bases). Trimming took off 0 bases at V and 6 bases at J, with 15 bases between the two ends. Germline-derived CDR1 and CDR2 are MGHDK and SYGVNS. This CDR3 has 16 residues. CDR3 sequence (DNA): TGTGCCAGCAGTGAATACGCAGGGCAGGAGGGCAATGAGCAGTTCTTC. This gives the protein CASSEYAGQEGNEQFF.

The table lists this clonotype with a few counts. The rearrangement joins TRBV11-1 to TRBJ2-1; a possible D gene is TRBD2 (7 bases). V lost 2 bases and J lost 2, with 19 bases in between. Germline values: CDR1 SGHAT, CDR2 FQDESV (reference sequence). The CDR3 consists of 18 residues. The CDR3 DNA is TGTGCCAGCAGCTTACATGGGGGCGGGAGTAGGACCTACAATGAGCAGTTCTTC. This translates into CASSLHGGGSRTYNEQFF.

This clonotype showed up many times. The genes are TRBV29-1 and TRBJ1-2; tentative D call: TRBD1 (6 bases). Germline V gene lookup returns CDR1 SQVTM and CDR2 ANQGSEA. The CDR3 consists of 13 residues. V was clipped by 6 bases and J by 0 bases, with 11 bases between them. The CDR3 loop is CSVKQGANYGYTF. Written as DNA, the CDR3 is TGCAGCGTCAAACAGGGAGCTAACTATGGCTACACCTTC.

This clonotype was seen a handful of times. V gene TRBV18 combines with J gene TRBJ2-5; D gene unclear. V lost 3 bases and J 5 bases, leaving 13 bases between the germline ends. The CDR3 is made up of 14 amino acids. Germline values: CDR1 KGHSH, CDR2 LQKENI. CDR3 residues: CASSPSLSWETQYF. For the CDR3, the DNA is TGTGCCAGCTCACCGTCCCTTTCTTGGGAGACCCAGTACTTC.

This chain links TRBV4-3 with TRBJ2-7, with D perhaps matching TRBD1 or TRBD2 (6 bases each). The V gene lost 0 bases and the J gene lost 2 bases, with 8 bases spanning the gap. The CDR3 is made up of 14 amino acids. The germline V gene has CDR1 LGHNA and CDR2 YSLEER. CDR3 amino acids: CASSQERGAYEQYF. The DNA for the CDR3 is TGCGCCAGCAGCCAAGAGAGGGGGGCCTACGAGCAGTACTTC.

This clonotype was counted at least ten times. The chain joins TRBV29-1 to TRBJ2-2, with D perhaps matching TRBD1 (5 bases). The CDR3 has 12 amino acids. Per germline, CDR1 SQVTM and CDR2 ANQGSEA. With 5 bases removed from V and 5 bases from J, the gap between germline ends came to 9 bases. The CDR3 is CSVRGRTGELFF. CDR3 DNA: TGCAGCGTTAGGGGCCGAACCGGGGAGCTGTTTTTT.

The chain employs TRBV7-9 and TRBJ2-7; D may be TRBD1 or TRBD2 (7 bases each). This CDR3 spans 15 amino acids. CDR1 and CDR2 from the germline V gene are SEHNR and FQNEAQ (reference sequence). Deletions cut 1 base from V and 1 base from J, with 11 bases between. The CDR3 DNA sequence: TGTGCCAGCAGCTTAGGGGGGGGACAGTCCTACGAGCAGTACTTC. It translates to CASSLGGGQSYEQYF. The whole variable domain, remainder taken from reference TRBV7-9 and TRBJ2-7, is DTGVSQNPRHKITKRGQNVTFRCDPISEHNRLYWYRQTLGQGPEFLTYFQNEAQLEKSRLLSDRFSAERPKGSFSTLEIQRTEQGDSAMYLCASSLGGGQSYEQYFGPGTRLTVT.

In its sample, this clonotype was seen a few times. V gene TRBV6-2 or TRBV6-3 combines with J gene TRBJ2-1, with 11 bases aligning to TRBD2. V trimming: 4 bases; J trimming: 1 base; junction bases outside the gene matches: 24. In germline, CDR1 is MNHEY, CDR2 SVGEGT. The CDR3 totals 23 residues. The CDR3 here is CASSSPQGALKLAGAGSYNEQFF. CDR3 coding DNA: TGTGCCAGCAGTTCCCCTCAGGGGGCGCTGAAACTAGCGGGAGCCGGATCCTACAATGAGCAGTTCTTC.

This clonotype showed up many times. The V call is TRBV5-1, the J call TRBJ2-7; 9 bases line up with TRBD1. The CDR3 covers 14 residues. Per the germline V gene, CDR1 is SGHRS and CDR2 is YFSETQ. With 7 bases clipped from V and 5 bases from J, the junction kept 10 bases outside the gene matches. The DNA of the CDR3 is TGCGCCAGCGGTAGTGGACAGGGGTGGGACGAGCAGTACTTC. Amino acids: CASGSGQGWDEQYF.

V and J are TRBV3-1 and TRBJ2-7; D is perhaps TRBD2 (7 bases). The CDR3 totals 15 residues. The V and J ends lost 1 base and 2 bases respectively, with 12 bases between them. The germline V gene has CDR1 LGHDT and CDR2 YNNKEL (reference sequence). CDR3 sequence: CASSQVVGGPYEQYF. The DNA for the CDR3 is TGTGCCAGCAGCCAAGTTGTGGGGGGGCCCTACGAGCAGTACTTC.

This clonotype was seen ten or more times. The chain is built from TRBV5-1 and TRBJ2-2; 12 positions match TRBD2. Germline V gene data show CDR1 as SGHRS and CDR2 as YFSETQ. V was clipped by 3 bases and J by 4 bases; unmatched bases: 4. CDR3 size: 16 residues. CDR3 sequence: CASSSGLAGLTGELFF. The CDR3, as DNA: TGCGCCAGCAGCTCGGGACTAGCGGGCCTCACCGGGGAGCTGTTTTTT.

The sample holds a few counts of this clonotype. The chain recombines TRBV4-2 with TRBJ2-7; 11 bases map to TRBD2. The CDR3 runs to 16 residues. Germline V CDR1 and CDR2: LGHNA, YNFKEQ. V lost 3 bases to trimming and J lost 5 bases; unmatched junction nucleotides: 9. The CDR3 nucleotides read TGTGCCAGCAGCCACTCCTTAGCGGGAGGGATCGACGAGCAGTACTTC. It is translated as CASSHSLAGGIDEQYF.

This clonotype was found many times. This chain joins TRBV6-4 and TRBJ2-1; 8 bases match TRBD2. With 2 bases clipped from V and 7 bases from J, the junction kept 7 bases outside the gene matches. The germline V gene has CDR1 MRHNA and CDR2 SNTAGT. The length of the CDR3 is 15 residues. The CDR3 spells CASSDRSGESNEQFF. The CDR3 DNA sequence: TGTGCCAGCAGTGACCGTAGCGGGGAGTCGAATGAGCAGTTCTTC.

This clonotype has only a few counts. This chain links TRBV14 with TRBJ1-1, with 8 bases lining up with TRBD1. Germline assignment: CDR1 SGHDN and CDR2 FVKESK. Trimming at V came to 4 bases and at J to 2 bases, leaving 9 bases not matched to a gene. This CDR3 region has 16 residues. The CDR3 DNA reads TGTGCCAGCAGCCCCAGGGGGCTGGTAGGAAACACTGAAGCTTTCTTT. Translation: CASSPRGLVGNTEAFF.